The 29 T cell receptor beta chains listed next were all sequenced from one sample in a study of shared clonotypes between healthy human individuals. TCRdb keeps only in-frame clones here, not all; method: immunoSEQ multiplex PCR. The data hold 98,000 or so clones, with 68% observed a single time. The sequenced sample consisted of memory CD8+ T cells sorted from blood. Subset noted: CD45RO+ cells pooled with CCR7-negative TemRA cells. These receptors were collected from a woman between 25 and 40 years old in good health.

The V gene is TRBV6-5, the J gene TRBJ1-5; perhaps TRBD1 as D (5 bases). CDR1 is MNHEY and CDR2 is SVGAGI in the germline V gene. The V and J ends lost 6 bases and 5 bases respectively, with 11 bases between them. The CDR3 has 13 amino acids. The CDR3 here is CASSGEGHQPQHF. CDR3 DNA: TGTGCCAGCAGCGGGGAGGGGCATCAGCCCCAGCATTTT.

There are many counts of this clone. This chain connects TRBV11-1 to TRBJ2-7; no reliable D call. The CDR3 is 13 residues long. Looked up from germline, CDR1 is SGHAT and CDR2 is FQDESV (reference sequence). V gave up 3 bases and J gave up 4 bases, with 10 bases separating them. CDR3 bases: TGTGCCAGCAGCTTTTCAGGTCCATACGAGCAGTACTTC. It translates to CASSFSGPYEQYF.

V is TRBV25-1 and J is TRBJ2-5; no firm D call. The CDR3 runs to 12 residues. Trimming shortened V by 3 bases and J by 1 base, and 3 bases separated the two germline ends. Germline V gives CDR1 MGHDK, CDR2 SYGVNS. The CDR3 loop is CASSDSQETQYF. In nucleotides, the CDR3 is TGTGCCAGCAGTGACTCCCAAGAGACCCAGTACTTC.

In DNA form, the CDR3 reads TGTGCCAGCGTAGAAGAGGGCCCCGGGTGTGGGGCCAACGTCCTGACTTTC. This translates into CASVEEGPGCGANVLTF. The genes are TRBV5-4 and TRBJ2-6; possible D gene TRBD2, 5 bases. The length of the CDR3 is 17 residues. Per the germline V gene, CDR1 is SGHNT and CDR2 is YYREEE (reference sequence). V was trimmed by 7 bases and J by 3 bases, leaving 20 bases between them.

V is TRBV28 and J is TRBJ2-7, with a weak D call TRBD1 (6 bases). This CDR3 comprises 19 residues. Germline V gene lookup returns CDR1 MDHEN and CDR2 SYDVKM. Trimming took off 6 bases at V and 2 bases at J, with 29 bases between the two ends. CDR3 sequence (DNA): TGTGCCAGCAGCTCAACCCTTTTTGAAGACAGGTACCTGCCCTACGAGCAGTACTTC. As protein: CASSSTLFEDRYLPYEQYF.

The rearrangement uses TRBV5-1 and TRBJ2-1, with D unclear. CDR1 and CDR2 from the germline V gene are SGHRS and YFSETQ. Trimming cost V 2 bases and J 5 bases, with 14 bases left between them. This CDR3 is built from 15 residues. This chain's CDR3 is CASSLTQPRDNEQFF. In DNA form, the CDR3 reads TGCGCCAGCAGCTTAACCCAACCCCGGGACAATGAGCAGTTCTTC.

As regards this clone: Possible read error: a much larger clone is one base away. The same CDR3 arises from other DNA sequences in this sample as well. The chain joins TRBV19 to TRBJ2-7, with TRBD1 matching 7 bases. The CDR3 length is 12 residues. The V and J ends lost 5 bases and 4 bases, in that order; junction bases with no gene match: 2. The germline gives CDR1 LNHDA, CDR2 SQIVND (reference sequence). The CDR3 DNA reads as TGTGCCAGTAGTGGGGACAGTTACGAGCAGTACTTC. It codes for CASSGDSYEQYF.

CDR3 nucleotide sequence: TGCGCCAGCAGCTTGGTGGCCTTTGGGCTGTTTTTT. Protein product: CASSLVAFGLFF. The chain joins TRBV5-1 to TRBJ2-2; D not resolved. This CDR3 comprises 12 residues. Germline CDR1 SGHRS, CDR2 YFSETQ. The V end lost 0 bases, the J end lost 13 bases, and 10 bases lay between the germline ends. The full variable domain, with the rest looked up from reference TRBV5-1 and TRBJ2-2, is KAGVTQTPRYLIKTRGQQVTLSCSPISGHRSVSWYQQTPGQGLQFLFEYFSETQRNKGNFPGRFSGRQFSNSRSEMNVSTLELGDSALYLCASSLVAFGLFFGEGSRLTVL.

This clone turned up a few times. This chain's CDR3 is CASSEAHQGEGYTF. Written as DNA, the CDR3 is TGTGCCAGCAGTGAAGCACACCAGGGAGAAGGCTACACCTTC. This chain connects TRBV6-1 to TRBJ1-2, with TRBD1 as a possible D gene (5 bases). Trimming left V 0 bases short and J 8 bases short, with 13 bases between. This CDR3 region has 14 residues. Germline V gene lookup returns CDR1 MNHNS and CDR2 SASEGT.

This clone showed up just once. The rearrangement joins TRBV2 to TRBJ2-5; D may match TRBD1 or TRBD2 (5 bases each). Deletions cut 0 bases from V and 5 bases from J, with 13 bases between. This CDR3 contains 15 residues. Germline V gene data show CDR1 as SNHLY and CDR2 as FYNNEI. This chain's CDR3 is CASSEAGDSRETQYF. For the CDR3, the DNA is TGTGCCAGCAGTGAAGCGGGAGACAGTCGGGAGACCCAGTACTTC.

As for this clone: A single base is all that separates this from a far larger clone, so a read error is likely. This chain joins TRBV4-1 and TRBJ2-3; D is tentatively TRBD1 or TRBD2 (6 bases each). CDR3 length equals 16 residues. The germline V gene encodes CDR1 MGHRA and CDR2 YSYEKL. The DNA of the CDR3 is TGCGCCAGCAGCCAACCGGACAGTACTAGCACAAATACGCAGTATTTT. It is translated as CASSQPDSTSTNTQYF.

V usage is TRBV4-1 and J usage is TRBJ2-3, with 10 nucleotides matching TRBD2. The germline V gene has CDR1 MGHRA and CDR2 YSYEKL. This CDR3 contains 20 residues. The V segment lost 4 bases and the J segment 1 base; nucleotides outside the gene matches: 17. Here the CDR3 reads CASSLTWRGSGRIGTDTQYF. The CDR3 bases are TGCGCCAGCAGCCTTACCTGGCGGGGTAGCGGGAGGATCGGCACAGATACGCAGTATTTT.

This clone has ten or more counts. This rearrangement joins TRBV6-1 to TRBJ1-5, with TRBD1 as a possible D gene (5 bases). The CDR3 spans 11 residues. The ends were cut back, 10 bases at V and 10 bases at J, with 14 bases in the middle. CDR1 is MNHNS, CDR2 SASEGT, per germline. CDR3 coding DNA: TGTGCCACCTCGGGGGGGGGACCCCAGCATTTT. Amino acid sequence: CATSGGGPQHF.

Only one count was recorded for this clone. The V gene is TRBV27, the J gene TRBJ2-7; TRBD1 agrees at 7 bases. With 5 bases clipped from V and 4 bases from J, the junction kept 5 bases outside the gene matches. CDR1 is MNHEY and CDR2 is SMNVEV in the germline V gene (reference sequence). CDR3 size: 13 residues. The CDR3 DNA is TGTGCCAGCAGTAAAAGACAGGGTTACGAGCAGTACTTC. Protein product: CASSKRQGYEQYF.

This clone has ten or more counts. V usage is TRBV6-6 and J usage is TRBJ2-3, with D possibly being TRBD1 or TRBD2 (5 bases each). The V end was cut by 2 bases, the J end by 2 bases, with 8 bases between. The germline gives CDR1 MNHNY, CDR2 SVGAGI (reference sequence). This CDR3 spans 14 amino acids. CDR3 region: CASSYGGYTDTQYF. In DNA form, the CDR3 reads TGTGCCAGCAGTTACGGGGGTTACACAGATACGCAGTATTTT.

This sequence joins TRBV6-5 and TRBJ2-7; maybe TRBD1 (5 bases). CDR3 length equals 13 residues. V was trimmed by 5 bases and J by 5 bases, leaving 13 bases between them. Germline values: CDR1 MNHEY, CDR2 SVGAGI. DNA for the CDR3: TGTGCCAGCAGTCGCAGGGAATATGACGAGCAGTACTTC. Translating gives CASSRREYDEQYF.

This clone came up many times. The rearrangement uses TRBV6-4 and TRBJ1-5; D is perhaps TRBD1 (6 bases). The CDR3 has 16 residues. The ends were cut back, 4 bases at V and 2 bases at J, with 15 bases in the middle. Looked up from germline, CDR1 is MRHNA and CDR2 is SNTAGT. The CDR3 is CASSANGGYGNQPQHF. The CDR3 nucleotides are TGTGCCAGCAGTGCAAACGGGGGCTACGGCAATCAGCCCCAGCATTTT.

The rearrangement uses TRBV11-1 and TRBJ2-1, with D possibly TRBD1 on 8 matching bases. Trimming pared 5 bases from V and 6 bases from J, leaving 14 bases between. CDR1 SGHAT and CDR2 FQDESV come from the germline V gene (reference sequence). This CDR3 region has 14 residues. CDR3 sequence: CASSRNRGGNEQFF. CDR3 DNA: TGTGCCAGCAGCCGAAACAGGGGGGGCAATGAGCAGTTCTTC.

In this sample, this clone turned up many times. This sequence joins TRBV28 and TRBJ1-1; weak D call: TRBD1 (5 bases). CDR3 size: 12 residues. Germline V CDR1 and CDR2: MDHEN, SYDVKM. In DNA, the CDR3 is TGTGCACTGGGGCAGATGAACACTGAAGCTTTCTTT. Amino acid sequence: CALGQMNTEAFF.

The chain employs TRBV5-1 and TRBJ2-5, with TRBD2 identical over 7 bases. The CDR3 is 16 residues long. CDR1 and CDR2 from the germline V gene are SGHRS and YFSETQ. The junction had 9 bases not matched to a gene; V was cut back by 3 bases and J by 1 base. In nucleotides, the CDR3 is TGCGCCAGCAGCTCGGCAGCGGGAAGACCCCAAGAGACCCAGTACTTC. Protein sequence: CASSSAAGRPQETQYF.

This chain's CDR3 is CAAGRGGTDTQYF. As DNA, the CDR3 is TGCGCCGCAGGGAGAGGGGGCACAGATACGCAGTATTTT. The gene calls are TRBV5-1 and TRBJ2-3; D could derive from TRBD1 or TRBD2 (5 bases each). CDR3 length: 13 residues. The V end lost 10 bases, the J end lost 1 base, and 13 bases lay between the germline ends. From germline, CDR1 is SGHRS and CDR2 YFSETQ.

There are many counts of this clone. The CDR3 DNA follows: TGTGCCACCAGCACTACTAGCGGGAGTTACAATGAGCAGTTCTTC. Its translation is CATSTTSGSYNEQFF. The chain uses TRBV15 and TRBJ2-1; 11 bases fit TRBD2. CDR1 LNHNV and CDR2 YYDKDF come from the germline V gene (reference sequence). The CDR3 sequence is 15 residues long. V dropped 4 bases and J dropped 4; count of bases not matched to a gene: 3.

The table lists this clone with many counts. V is TRBV28 and J is TRBJ2-7, with D possibly matching TRBD2 (6 bases). The germline V gene has CDR1 MDHEN and CDR2 SYDVKM. V was trimmed by 3 bases and J by 3 bases, leaving 9 bases between them. There are 13 residues in the CDR3. The CDR3 region is CASSLRDYYEQYF. The CDR3, as DNA: TGTGCCAGCAGTTTGCGGGATTACTACGAGCAGTACTTC.

This clone showed up just a few times. The chain has TRBV25-1 and TRBJ1-1; the match to TRBD1 covers 10 bases. Germline values: CDR1 MGHDK, CDR2 SYGVNS. V gave up 1 base and J gave up 0 bases; unmatched junction bases: 8. CDR3 size: 18 residues. The CDR3: CASSEFSPGQGLNTEAFF. The CDR3 DNA reads as TGTGCCAGCAGTGAATTTTCTCCGGGACAGGGGCTGAACACTGAAGCTTTCTTT.

This clone is a singleton in its sample. It may be a read error: a sequence one base away is much more abundant. Other DNA sequences of this sample code for an identical CDR3. The chain links TRBV25-1 to TRBJ1-6; D is possibly TRBD1 (5 bases). CDR1 and CDR2 from the germline V gene are MGHDK and SYGVNS. CDR3 length: 12 amino acids. CDR3 DNA sequence: TGTGCCAGCACCTCAGGGCTCTCACCTCTCCACTTT. It encodes CASTSGLSPLHF.

This clone was observed at least ten times. The chain recombines TRBV4-1 with TRBJ1-1; D is possibly TRBD1 (5 bases). Trimming cost V 6 bases and J 5 bases, with 10 bases left between them. This CDR3 is 12 amino acids long. Germline V gives CDR1 MGHRA, CDR2 YSYEKL. In nucleotides, the CDR3 is TGCGCCAGCAGGGGAGAGGGGACTGAAGCTTTCTTT. Translated: CASRGEGTEAFF.

This clone was observed a handful of times. The V call is TRBV7-9, the J call TRBJ2-3, with 8 bases identical to TRBD2. This CDR3 comprises 16 residues. The V gene end was trimmed by 4 bases and the J gene end by 4 bases; junction bases not matched to a gene: 10. CDR1 and CDR2 (germline): SEHNR, FQNEAQ (reference sequence). The chain's CDR3 is CASSSTGGSNSDTQYF. In DNA, the CDR3 is TGTGCCAGCAGCTCTACGGGGGGGAGCAATTCAGATACGCAGTATTTT.

This clone has just one count. The DNA is omitted, as the CDR3 cannot be located on it reliably, and the CDR3 follows TCRdb's listing. The chain has TRBV6-6 and TRBJ2-7; the D segment call TRBD2 is taken from the table without a DNA check. In germline, CDR1 is MNHNY, CDR2 SVGAGI (reference sequence). Ends included, the CDR3 has 14 residues. CDR3 residues: CASSYSWGDGIEYF.

The chain links TRBV10-2 to TRBJ2-7, with D possibly being TRBD2 (5 bases). This CDR3 contains 14 residues. V lost 8 bases and J lost 0, with 14 bases in between. Germline lookup yields CDR1 WSHSY and CDR2 SAAADI. CDR3 loop: CASQLGVDSYEQYF. In DNA, the CDR3 is TGCGCCAGCCAACTGGGAGTGGACTCCTACGAGCAGTACTTC.